These 9 T cell receptor beta chains were sequenced from one sample in a study of T cell changes during pregnancy in multiple sclerosis. Using immunoSEQ multiplex PCR, the repertoire was profiled, and TCRdb retains in-frame clones only, with some absent. The sample has 88,000 or so clones, about 90% seen once. Specimen: peripheral blood, collected before pregnancy. The source is a female donor with multiple sclerosis, enrolled in a pregnancy study.

This clone showed up many times. The J gene is TRBJ2-7, the V gene TRBV6-5; 8 bases match TRBD2. V lost 5 bases to trimming and J lost 5 bases; unmatched junction nucleotides: 8. The CDR3 totals 14 residues. The germline V gene encodes CDR1 MNHEY and CDR2 SVGAGI. This CDR3 is CASSISGSGNEQYF. The CDR3 coding sequence is TGTGCCAGCAGTATCAGCGGGAGCGGGAACGAGCAGTACTTC.

This sequence joins TRBV14 and TRBJ2-1; D not certain. Trimming took 4 bases from V and 5 from J, leaving 24 bases between them. This CDR3 contains 18 residues. Germline V gene lookup returns CDR1 SGHDN and CDR2 FVKESK. CDR3 residues: CASSLGWRRASTHNEQFF. CDR3 coding DNA: TGTGCCAGCAGCCTTGGTTGGCGGAGAGCCAGTACCCACAATGAGCAGTTCTTC.

This chain connects TRBV11-2 to TRBJ2-7; no definite D call. V lost 1 base and J lost 11, with 9 bases in between. The CDR3 sequence is 11 residues long. Germline CDR1 reads SGHAT; CDR2 reads FQNNGV. In DNA, the CDR3 is TGTGCCAGCAGCTTAGGTGCCCAGAAGTACTTC. It codes for CASSLGAQKYF.

The chain joins TRBV28 to TRBJ2-5; maybe TRBD2 (6 bases). This CDR3 is 17 amino acids long. From germline, CDR1 is MDHEN and CDR2 SYDVKM. The V end lost 8 bases, the J end lost 1 base, and 23 bases lay between the germline ends. CDR3 in amino acids: CASLPPYSRRAQETQYF. Here the CDR3 DNA reads TGTGCCAGCCTTCCCCCTTATAGCCGGAGGGCCCAAGAGACCCAGTACTTC.

As concerns this clone: The limits of the CDR3 on the DNA are not certain, so only TCRdb's listed CDR3 is given. The chain has TRBV6-4 and TRBJ2-3; the table gives TRBD2 as D, unverified against the DNA. Both ends counted, the CDR3 spans 12 residues. Germline CDR1 reads MRHNA; CDR2 reads SNTAGT. The chain's CDR3 is CASSSSRDTQYF.

The chain links TRBV5-1 to TRBJ2-1; D possibly corresponds to TRBD2 (6 bases). This CDR3 has 15 amino acids. V was pared by 3 bases and J by 7 bases, with 17 bases between. The germline V gene encodes CDR1 SGHRS and CDR2 YFSETQ. CDR3 region: CASSSGVAGRNEQFF. The CDR3 nucleotides read TGCGCCAGCAGCTCCGGGGTCGCAGGGAGGAATGAGCAGTTCTTC.

The chain uses TRBV7-9 and TRBJ2-5; D call uncertain. The V end was cut by 6 bases, the J end by 2 bases, with 16 bases between. This CDR3 is 15 amino acids long. The germline V gene has CDR1 SEHNR and CDR2 FQNEAQ (reference sequence). Here the CDR3 reads CASSSDPGQQETQYF. DNA of the CDR3: TGTGCCAGCAGTTCAGACCCAGGCCAACAAGAGACCCAGTACTTC.

CDR3 loop: CASSSERGYYEQYF. Written as DNA, the CDR3 is TGTGCCAGCAGTAGTGAGCGGGGGTACTACGAGCAGTACTTC. J is TRBJ2-7 and V is TRBV5-6, with 8 bases fitting TRBD2. V dropped 5 bases and J dropped 3; count of bases not matched to a gene: 7. CDR1 is SGHDT and CDR2 is YYEEEE in the germline V gene. CDR3 size: 14 residues.

The chain carries TRBV6-1 and TRBJ2-2; D is possibly TRBD2 (6 bases). CDR1 and CDR2 from the germline V gene are MNHNS and SASEGT. This CDR3 has 15 amino acids. The CDR3 DNA sequence: TGTGTGTCGGGAGACCCAACCCAAAGGATCGGGGAGCTGTTTTTT. This translates into CVSGDPTQRIGELFF.